The 7 T cell receptor beta chains given below trace back to one sample, sequenced in a study of T cells in Graves' hyperthyroidism and ophthalmopathy. It was RNA transcripts that yielded the amplified TCR beta CDR3 regions. Using the HTBI primer set, a first-round RT-PCR was run on the TCR CDR3. TCRdb independently ran MiXCR on the multiplex PCR reads; one entry per CDR3 protein. Here the sample spans a few hundred thousand distinct CDR3 sequences, approximately 15% being singletons. The sequenced material came from blood. These receptors were obtained from a woman aged 18-35 years with Graves' hyperthyroidism.

This clonotype was seen repeatedly, ten times or more. The chain links TRBV20-1 to TRBJ1-1; 8 bases align to TRBD1. Germline CDR1 is DFQATT and CDR2 is SNEGSKA (reference sequence). Germline trimming cut 0 bases from V and 5 bases from J; bases unmatched to any gene: 14. The CDR3 runs to 17 residues. The CDR3 sequence is CSARDSQGADYRTEAFF. The CDR3 nucleotides read TGCAGTGCTAGAGATTCGCAGGGGGCGGACTATCGGACTGAAGCTTTCTTT.

This chain connects TRBV5-1 to TRBJ1-4; a weak D match, TRBD1 (5 bases). The V end was cut by 6 bases, the J end by 16 bases, with 40 bases between. Germline V CDR1 and CDR2: SGHRS, YFSETQ. The CDR3 covers 19 residues. CDR3 bases: TGCGCCAGCAATGGGGGTGAGAATCCCCGAATTACGGCTAATGAAAAGCCGTTTTTT. Amino acid sequence: CASNGGENPRITANEKPFF.

This clonotype was picked up many times. The chain is built from TRBV6-5 and TRBJ2-1; TRBD2 aligns across 8 bases. V shed 2 bases and J 2 bases; nucleotides not matched to a gene: 8. The CDR3 has 17 amino acids. CDR1 and CDR2 (germline): MNHEY, SVGAGI. The CDR3 region is CASSYLTGTRTYNEQFF. The DNA for the CDR3 is TGTGCCAGCAGTTACCTTACCGGGACTAGAACCTACAATGAGCAGTTCTTC.

This clonotype was seen many times. The chain carries TRBV5-1 and TRBJ1-1, with D perhaps TRBD1 (5 bases). Germline-derived CDR1 and CDR2 are SGHRS and YFSETQ. CDR3 size: 16 residues. V was trimmed by 1 base and J by 2 bases, leaving 15 bases between them. The CDR3 here is CASSLRPGSGNTEAFF. In DNA form, the CDR3 reads TGCGCCAGCAGCTTGAGGCCAGGGAGTGGTAACACTGAAGCTTTCTTT.

Ten or more counts support this clonotype. The V and J genes are TRBV6-2 or TRBV6-3 and TRBJ2-7; D is unclear. V was trimmed by 5 bases and J by 6 bases, leaving 11 bases between them. The CDR3 sequence is 12 residues long. Per germline, CDR1 MNHEY and CDR2 SVGEGT. The CDR3 nucleotides are TGTGCCAGCAGTCGCGAAAGGAGCGAGCAGTACGTC. Translated: CASSRERSEQYV.

This clonotype was counted a few times. The genes are TRBV19 and TRBJ2-2, with D possibly called TRBD1 or TRBD2 (5 bases each). Per germline, CDR1 LNHDA and CDR2 SQIVND (reference sequence). V lost 8 bases, J lost 6 bases, and 13 bases lay in between. CDR3 length: 13 residues. CDR3: CASSGTASGELFF. In DNA, the CDR3 is TGTGCCAGTTCGGGGACGGCGTCCGGGGAGCTGTTTTTT.

The sample holds a few counts of this clonotype. The chain is built from TRBV28 and TRBJ1-3, with a weak D call TRBD1 (6 bases). This CDR3 spans 14 amino acids. V dropped 8 bases and J dropped 0 bases, with 11 bases sitting between them. The germline V gene has CDR1 MDHEN and CDR2 SYDVKM. The DNA of the CDR3 is TGTGCCAGCGGACAGACCCACTCTGGAAACACCATATATTTT. Translated: CASGQTHSGNTIYF.